This entry features one TCR beta chain sequence. This entry is derived from a study of blood T cell repertoires in COVID-19. In the study overall: There were acute and convalescent COVID-19 samples, and they came from the United States, Italy and Spain. T cells, B-cell-depleted T cells, or PBMCs provided the cDNA or gDNA that served as material.

In the study's own analysis: Amplification with reference gene primers provided the estimates of nucleated cell counts. TCRdb keeps only in-frame clones here, not all; method: immunoSEQ multiplex PCR. The V and J calls and the clone size are those of that table, but D and trimming were determined from the DNA. The data show approximately 50,000 clones, with 65% to 90% seen just once and about 2.9% held by the top ten. This CDR3 comprises 17 residues. In germline, CDR1 is SGHVS, CDR2 FQNEAQ. V lost 1 base and J lost 4; bases outside the gene matches: 11. Specimen: peripheral blood. The chain is built from TRBV7-8 and TRBJ1-2, with TRBD1 identical over 8 bases. The sequence came from a woman of 80 years or more with acute or convalescent COVID-19. The chain's CDR3 is CASSLGTGKTGGYGYTF. The CDR3 bases are TGTGCCAGCAGCTTAGGGACAGGGAAGACTGGCGGCTATGGCTACACCTTC.